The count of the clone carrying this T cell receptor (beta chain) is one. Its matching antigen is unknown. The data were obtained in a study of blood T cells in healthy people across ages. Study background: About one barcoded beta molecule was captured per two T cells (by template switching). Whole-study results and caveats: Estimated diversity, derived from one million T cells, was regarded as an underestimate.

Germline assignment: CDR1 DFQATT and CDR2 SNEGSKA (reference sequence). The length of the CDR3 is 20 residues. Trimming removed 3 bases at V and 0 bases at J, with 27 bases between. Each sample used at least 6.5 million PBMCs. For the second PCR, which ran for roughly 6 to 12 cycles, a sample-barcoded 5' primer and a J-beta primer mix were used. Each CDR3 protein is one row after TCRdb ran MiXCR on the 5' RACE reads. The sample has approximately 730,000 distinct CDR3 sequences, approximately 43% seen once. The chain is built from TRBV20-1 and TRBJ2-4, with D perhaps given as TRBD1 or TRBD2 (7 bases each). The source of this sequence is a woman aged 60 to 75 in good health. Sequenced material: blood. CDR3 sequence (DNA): TGCAGTGCTAGTCCCCAGGGAGGGACCCAAGGGGGCCTAGCCAAAAACATTCAGTACTTC. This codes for CSASPQGGTQGGLAKNIQYF.